The rows below give T cell receptor beta chains drawn from one sample of a study of blood T cell repertoires in COVID-19. Profiling relied on immunoSEQ multiplex PCR, and the TCRdb table lists in-frame clones only, not all of them. There are around 59,000 clones in the sample; 75% to 85% occur only once, and 7.2% lies in the top ten. Sequencing was done on a sample of peripheral blood. Receptor source: a man between 60 and 75 years old with acute or convalescent COVID-19. Both conserved end residues are part of each CDR3. Each record gives: D gene, V gene, clone size, J gene, CDR3 protein, CDR3 DNA. The D gene is left open where the match is weak. A row's size may be missing; if present it is once, few, many or a size class.

>-|TRBV5-6|-|TRBJ2-5
CASSLNRKLQYF
TGTGCCAGCAGCTTAAATAGGAAACTACAGTACTTC
>TRBD2|TRBV7-6|-|TRBJ2-5
CASSLALAGGETQYF
TGTGCCAGCAGCTTAGCCCTAGCGGGGGGAGAGACCCAGTACTTC
>TRBD1|TRBV5-8|-|TRBJ1-1
CASSPTRGRNTEAFF
TGTGCCAGCAGCCCTACGAGGGGGCGGAACACTGAAGCTTTCTTT
>-|TRBV6-1|-|TRBJ1-2
CASSESAWRGYTF
TGTGCCAGCAGTGAATCGGCCTGGAGGGGCTACACCTTC
>-|TRBV3-1/TRBV3-2|-|TRBJ1-4
CASSPGSAGTFEKLFF
TGTGCCAGCAGCCCCGGATCGGCGGGGACTTTTGAAAAACTGTTTTTT
>TRBD1|TRBV6-5|once|TRBJ2-7
CASSYGTGGYYEQYF
TGTGCCAGCAGTTACGGGACAGGGGGCTACTACGAGCAGTACTTC
>TRBD2|TRBV6-5|-|TRBJ2-1
CASSPGLAGINEQFF
TGTGCCAGCAGTCCCGGACTAGCGGGGATCAATGAGCAGTTCTTC
>TRBD1|TRBV7-2|-|TRBJ1-2
CASSLGVGGSYGYTF
TGTGCCAGCAGCTTAGGTGTAGGGGGCTCCTATGGCTACACCTTC
>TRBD1|TRBV28|-|TRBJ2-4
CASSLIGTVQYF
TGTGCCAGCAGCCTAATCGGGACAGTTCAGTACTTC
>TRBD1|TRBV2|-|TRBJ1-4
CASKAGGSGEKLFF
TGTGCCAGCAAAGCAGGGGGCTCGGGTGAAAAACTGTTTTTT
>TRBD1|TRBV6-5|once|TRBJ1-1
CASSLTGGFEAFF
TGTGCCAGCAGTCTAACAGGGGGCTTTGAAGCTTTCTTT
>TRBD1|TRBV6-6|-|TRBJ1-3
CASSPGGTVRLSGNTIYF
TGTGCCAGCAGTCCCGGAGGGACAGTCCGCCTCTCTGGAAACACCATATATTTT
>-|TRBV5-1|-|TRBJ1-1
CASSLVQGDTEAFF
TGCGCCAGCAGCTTGGTACAAGGGGACACTGAAGCTTTCTTT
>-|TRBV7-2|-|TRBJ1-5
CASSLASGQPQHF
TGTGCCAGCAGCTTAGCATCAGGTCAGCCCCAGCATTTT
>-|TRBV19|-|TRBJ2-5
CASSRGQYKETQYF
TGTGCCAGTAGTAGAGGACAGTACAAAGAGACCCAGTACTTC
>TRBD1|TRBV5-1|few|TRBJ1-3
CASSLTGDGNTIYF
TGCGCCAGCAGCTTAACAGGGGACGGAAACACCATATATTTT
>TRBD1|TRBV9|few|TRBJ1-1
CASSDTGGANTEAFF
TGTGCCAGCAGCGATACAGGGGGCGCGAACACTGAAGCTTTCTTT
>TRBD1|TRBV11-3|once|TRBJ2-7
CASCLDPGQGGTYEQYF
TGTGCCAGCTGCTTAGACCCGGGACAGGGGGGAACCTACGAGCAGTACTTC
>-|TRBV11-2|-|TRBJ2-4
CASSLGPGIQYF
TGTGCCAGCAGCTTAGGCCCGGGTATTCAGTACTTC
>-|TRBV6-1|-|TRBJ1-3
CASSEEPNVPGNTIYF
TGTGCCAGCAGTGAAGAGCCCAACGTCCCAGGGAACACCATATATTTT
>-|TRBV6-5|-|TRBJ2-3
CASSGGPSTDTQYF
TGTGCCAGCAGCGGGGGGCCCAGCACAGATACGCAGTATTTT
>TRBD1|TRBV7-2|-|TRBJ1-2
CASSQSQGTGAGGFPGYTF
TGTGCCAGCAGCCAATCTCAGGGGACTGGGGCAGGGGGGTTTCCTGGCTACACCTTC
>-|TRBV12-3/TRBV12-4|-|TRBJ2-3
CASSPGDTQYF
TGTGCCAGCAGTCCGGGAGATACGCAGTATTTT
>TRBD2|TRBV13|-|TRBJ2-5
CASSWKTSGGAETQYF
TGTGCCAGCAGCTGGAAGACTAGCGGGGGGGCAGAGACCCAGTACTTC
>-|TRBV6-6|once|TRBJ1-5
CASSYSGGSSNQPQHF
TGTGCCAGCAGTTACTCTGGAGGGTCGAGCAATCAGCCCCAGCATTTT
>-|TRBV5-1|few|TRBJ2-7
CASSDRGGYYEQYF
TGCGCCAGCAGCGACAGGGGAGGGTACTACGAGCAGTACTTC
>TRBD1|TRBV7-2|few|TRBJ1-6
CASSPRQGVYPPLHF
TGTGCCAGCAGCCCCCGACAGGGTGTTTATCCACCCCTCCACTTT
>TRBD1|TRBV5-1|-|TRBJ1-2
CASSLGDRAGYTF
TGCGCCAGCAGCTTGGGGGACAGGGCAGGCTACACCTTC
>TRBD2|TRBV14|-|TRBJ2-5
CASSHPGESLAGVEETQYF
TGTGCCAGCAGCCACCCGGGCGAATCACTAGCGGGGGTAGAAGAGACCCAGTACTTC
>-|TRBV11-2|-|TRBJ1-2
CASSVTDRNYGYTF
TGTGCCAGCAGCGTAACGGACAGAAACTATGGCTACACCTTC
>-|TRBV7-2|few|TRBJ2-1
CASSFAGTVNNEQFF
TGTGCCAGCAGCTTCGCCGGGACTGTCAACAATGAGCAGTTCTTC
>-|TRBV12-5|few|TRBJ1-4
CASGPPGSEKLFF
TGTGCTAGTGGTCCCCCTGGGAGTGAAAAACTGTTTTTT
>-|TRBV16|-|TRBJ2-7
CASSQSRLEQYF
TGTGCCAGCAGCCAATCGAGGCTCGAGCAGTACTTC
>-|TRBV12-3/TRBV12-4|once|TRBJ1-2
CASSFIGGYGYTF
TGTGCCAGCAGTTTTATAGGGGGCTATGGCTACACCTTC
>-|TRBV19|-|TRBJ1-6
CASSISSGTVNSPLHF
TGTGCCAGTAGTATATCGAGCGGAACGGTAAATTCACCCCTCCACTTT
>-|TRBV24-1|-|TRBJ2-3
CATSDLGLEGTDTQYF
TGTGCCACCAGTGATTTGGGTCTCGAGGGCACAGATACGCAGTATTTT
>-|TRBV15|many|TRBJ1-3
CATSRGGPGRSGNTIYF
TGTGCCACCAGCAGAGGGGGGCCGGGCCGCTCTGGAAACACCATATATTTT
>-|TRBV9|once|TRBJ1-3
CASSVMGTLGNTIYF
TGTGCCAGCAGCGTAATGGGGACACTTGGAAACACCATATATTTT
>TRBD1|TRBV5-8|-|TRBJ2-5
CASSLAETGVGETQYF
TGTGCCAGCAGCTTGGCAGAGACAGGGGTCGGTGAGACCCAGTACTTC
>-|TRBV27|-|TRBJ1-2
CASSLRLGLNYGYTF
TGTGCCAGCAGTTTAAGATTGGGGCTGAACTATGGCTACACCTTC
>-|TRBV18|-|TRBJ2-7
CASSQSRTFISYEQYF
TGTGCCAGCTCACAAAGTAGGACATTTATTTCCTACGAGCAGTACTTC
>TRBD1|TRBV25-1|few|TRBJ2-5
CASSGQGRETQYF
TGTGCCAGCAGTGGACAGGGGAGAGAGACCCAGTACTTC
>TRBD2|TRBV11-2|once|TRBJ2-1
CASSPRTSYNEQFF
TGTGCCAGCAGCCCCCGGACTAGCTACAATGAGCAGTTCTTC
>-|TRBV6-6|medium-sized|TRBJ2-3
CASTRGSTDTQYF
TGTGCCAGCACAAGGGGGAGCACAGATACGCAGTATTTT
>-|TRBV11-1|-|TRBJ2-3
CASSLRQPGADTQYF
TGTGCCAGCAGCTTAAGGCAGCCGGGGGCAGATACGCAGTATTTT
>TRBD1|TRBV30|-|TRBJ1-5
CAWSWDRINQPQHF
TGTGCCTGGAGTTGGGACAGAATCAATCAGCCCCAGCATTTT